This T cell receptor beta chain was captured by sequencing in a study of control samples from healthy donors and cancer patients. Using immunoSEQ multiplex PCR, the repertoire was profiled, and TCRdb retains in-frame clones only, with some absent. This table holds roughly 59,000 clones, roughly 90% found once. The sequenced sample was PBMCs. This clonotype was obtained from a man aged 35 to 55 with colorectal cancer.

The DNA for the CDR3 is TGCGCCAGCAGCTTGGTTAGGGGGGCCTACACCGGGGAGCTGTTTTTT. This translates into CASSLVRGAYTGELFF. V usage is TRBV5-1 and J usage is TRBJ2-2; D may be TRBD1 or TRBD2 (6 bases each). V lost 0 bases and J 3 bases, leaving 12 bases between the germline ends. The CDR3 consists of 16 residues. CDR1 is SGHRS, CDR2 YFSETQ, per germline.